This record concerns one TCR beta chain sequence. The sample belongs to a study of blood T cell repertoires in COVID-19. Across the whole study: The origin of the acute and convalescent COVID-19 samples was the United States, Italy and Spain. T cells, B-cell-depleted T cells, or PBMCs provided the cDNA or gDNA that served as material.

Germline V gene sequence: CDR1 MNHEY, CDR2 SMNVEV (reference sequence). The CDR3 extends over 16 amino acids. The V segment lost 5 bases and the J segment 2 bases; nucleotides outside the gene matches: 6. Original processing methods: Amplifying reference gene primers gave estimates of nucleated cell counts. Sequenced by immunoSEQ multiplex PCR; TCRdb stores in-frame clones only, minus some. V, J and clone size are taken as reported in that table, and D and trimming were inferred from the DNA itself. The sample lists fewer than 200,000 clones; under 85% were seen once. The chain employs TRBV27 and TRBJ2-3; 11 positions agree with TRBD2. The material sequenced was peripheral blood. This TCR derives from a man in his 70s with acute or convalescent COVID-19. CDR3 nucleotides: TGTGCCAGCAGTCGGACTAGCGGGCGACTCACAGATACGCAGTATTTT. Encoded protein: CASSRTSGRLTDTQYF.